A selection of T cell receptor beta chains follows, all from one sample in a study of T cell responses to AZD1222 COVID-19 vaccine. The method was immunoSEQ multiplex PCR; TCRdb's version includes in-frame clones alone and lacks a portion of them. The sample shows about 110,000 clones, about 86% of them seen only once. Material: peripheral blood, obtained on day 0 of AZD1222 vaccination. Receptors were obtained from an adult in good health. Each CDR3 is given with its conserved first and last residue. Fields, in order: V gene, CDR3 length, CDR3 protein.

>TRBV7-9|13
CASSLDGAYGYTF
>TRBV3-1/TRBV3-2|14
CASSQDSNSRPQHF
>TRBV6-5|11
CASSYEGGYTF
>TRBV15|16
CATSRDLAGGHDEQYF
>TRBV20-1|12
CSASSQFYGYTF
>TRBV2|14
CASSVGLRTDTQYF
>TRBV29-1|11
CSAVTTYEQYF
>TRBV30|13
CAWSETGKSEQYF
>TRBV30|12
CAWSKANSPLHF
>TRBV7-2|16
CASSSGQVGYNSPLHF
>TRBV5-1|15
CASSGTGTQNEKLFF
>TRBV7-9|14
CASSLAGRGYEQYF
>TRBV6-5|14
CASRGDITNYGYTF
>TRBV12-5|15
CASGFGGALGEKLFF
>TRBV28|16
CASSTRGTPQNTEAFF
>TRBV5-1|15
CASSDQDRGWEKLFF
>TRBV5-4|17
CASSTGAGGPSYNEQFF
>TRBV5-1|17
CASSLGEGATSNYGYTF
>TRBV4-1|15
CASSQDVPRGQEQFF
>TRBV29-1|16
CSVVDGVASSYNEQFF
>TRBV29-1|12
CSVSLSGTEAFF
>TRBV6-5|14
CASSRTTNNSPLHF
>TRBV5-1|15
CASSFTGGGYEKLFF
>TRBV19|17
CASSIQPPSQGAGGYTF
>TRBV27|10
CASGGPGYTF
>TRBV5-1|15
CASSSGTYSGNTIYF
>TRBV4-1|14
CASSQDVRSQPQHF
>TRBV20-1|10
CSAPRQIQYF
>TRBV6-1|14
CASSEVAANTEAFF
>TRBV19|12
CASSTTGYAQHF
>TRBV28|14
CASSGMDRAYNYTF
>TRBV6-5|14
CASSVMTSGGTQYF
>TRBV9|16
CASSGPRGQYNSPLHF
>TRBV27|16
CASSSPAGQGNNEQFF
>TRBV6-2/TRBV6-3|14
CASSYGPWSEKLFF